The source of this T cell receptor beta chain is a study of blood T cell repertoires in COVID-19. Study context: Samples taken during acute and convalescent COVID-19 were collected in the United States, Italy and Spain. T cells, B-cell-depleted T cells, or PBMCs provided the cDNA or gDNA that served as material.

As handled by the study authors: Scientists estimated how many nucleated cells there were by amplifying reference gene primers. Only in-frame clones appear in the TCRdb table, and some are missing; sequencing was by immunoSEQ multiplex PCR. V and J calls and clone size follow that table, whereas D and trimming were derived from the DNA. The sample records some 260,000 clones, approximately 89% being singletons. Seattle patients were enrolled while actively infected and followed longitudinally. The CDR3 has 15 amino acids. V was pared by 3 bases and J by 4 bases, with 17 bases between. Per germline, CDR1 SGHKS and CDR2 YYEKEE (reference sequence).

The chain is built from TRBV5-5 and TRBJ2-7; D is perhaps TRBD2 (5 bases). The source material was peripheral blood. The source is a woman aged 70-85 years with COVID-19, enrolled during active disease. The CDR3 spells CASSSPGLPPYEQYF. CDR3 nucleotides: TGTGCCAGCAGCTCACCCGGACTCCCACCATACGAGCAGTACTTC.